These 15 T cell receptor beta chains were sequenced from one sample in a study of cytomegalovirus exposure and HLA in healthy donors. Assay: immunoSEQ multiplex PCR; the TCRdb copy retains only in-frame clones and omits some. In the table there are more than 45,000 clones, about 95% of which are singletons. Sequencing was carried out using PBMCs. All receptors derive from a man younger than 30 in good health and CMV-seronegative.

The chain carries TRBV11-2 and TRBJ1-4; D is perhaps TRBD1 (6 bases). V lost 4 bases and J 0 bases, leaving 15 bases between the germline ends. This CDR3 is built from 17 residues. The germline CDR1 and CDR2 sequences are SGHAT and FQNNGV. The CDR3 DNA is TGTGCCAGCAGCTCCCGGGACAACAAAGCAACTAATGAAAAACTGTTTTTT. Its translation is CASSSRDNKATNEKLFF. Together with reference TRBV11-2 and TRBJ1-4, the CDR3 gives the full variable domain: EAGVAQSPRYKIIEKRQSVAFWCNPISGHATLYWYQQILGQGPKLLIQFQNNGVVDDSQLPKDRFSAERLKGVDSTLKIQPAKLEDSAVYLCASSSRDNKATNEKLFFGSGTQLSVL.

The rearrangement links TRBV27 to TRBJ1-1; 8 bases agree with TRBD1. Unmatched junction bases numbered 4, after V lost 0 bases and J lost 7 bases. CDR3 length: 14 amino acids. The germline gives CDR1 MNHEY, CDR2 SMNVEV (reference sequence). This CDR3 reads CASSLSAGGGEAFF. The CDR3 DNA sequence: TGTGCCAGCAGTTTATCGGCAGGGGGCGGTGAAGCTTTCTTT.

This chain connects TRBV19 to TRBJ1-1, with 8 bases fitting TRBD1. The CDR3 runs to 15 residues. The junction had 8 bases not matched to a gene; V was cut back by 8 bases and J by 0 bases. Looked up from germline, CDR1 is LNHDA and CDR2 is SQIVND (reference sequence). The CDR3 is CASRYRGGMNTEAFF. CDR3 coding DNA: TGTGCCAGTCGATACAGGGGGGGAATGAACACTGAAGCTTTCTTT.

The chain couples TRBV7-2 to TRBJ1-2; D unclear. This CDR3 region has 12 residues. The V gene lost 5 bases and the J gene lost 5 bases, with 9 bases spanning the gap. The germline CDR1 and CDR2 sequences are SGHTA and FQGNSA. The chain's CDR3 is CASSPLQYGYTF. DNA for the CDR3: TGTGCCAGCAGCCCCCTACAGTATGGCTACACCTTC.

The chain joins TRBV7-2 to TRBJ1-5, with no clear D. From germline, CDR1 is SGHTA and CDR2 FQGNSA. The CDR3 is 13 residues long. V was pared by 4 bases and J by 0 bases, with 4 bases between. The CDR3 reads CASSSYSNQPQHF. The CDR3 nucleotides are TGTGCCAGCAGCTCTTATAGCAATCAGCCCCAGCATTTT.

In nucleotides, the CDR3 is TGTGCCAGCACCAAAATAGGGACTAGTCGAACCTACGAGCAGTACTTC. Protein: CASTKIGTSRTYEQYF. This rearrangement joins TRBV28 to TRBJ2-7, with 8 bases fitting TRBD2. The CDR3 has 16 amino acids. The ends lost 7 bases at V and 2 bases at J; junction bases unmatched: 13. Germline CDR1 MDHEN, CDR2 SYDVKM.

The chain uses TRBV5-1 and TRBJ2-3; TRBD2 is a possible D gene (5 bases). CDR1 and CDR2 (germline): SGHRS, YFSETQ. V was trimmed by 1 base and J by 10 bases, leaving 22 bases between them. The CDR3 is 16 amino acids. The CDR3 here is CASSLSAGLPFVAQYF. The CDR3 coding sequence is TGCGCCAGCAGCTTGTCTGCTGGACTCCCATTTGTGGCGCAGTATTTT.

CDR3 DNA: TGTGCCAGCAGCTTGGAAGGCGGGAGGCTGGGGGGGACCGGGGAGCTGTTTTTT. This codes for CASSLEGGRLGGTGELFF. The chain employs TRBV5-4 and TRBJ2-2; the match to TRBD2 covers 8 bases. V lost 0 bases, J lost 5 bases, and 12 bases stayed unmatched. CDR1 and CDR2 from the germline V gene are SGHNT and YYREEE (reference sequence). This CDR3 comprises 18 residues.

The chain couples TRBV7-9 to TRBJ2-1, with 7 positions matching TRBD2. Trimming at V came to 5 bases and at J to 4 bases, leaving 8 bases not matched to a gene. CDR3 size: 15 residues. Germline lookup yields CDR1 SEHNR and CDR2 FQNEAQ (reference sequence). CDR3 bases: TGTGCCAGCAGCCCCGGACTAGTTAGATACAATGAGCAGTTCTTC. Protein product: CASSPGLVRYNEQFF.

This sequence joins TRBV7-2 and TRBJ1-5; D remains unclear. Trimming removed 2 bases at V and 7 bases at J, with 9 bases between. CDR3 length: 13 residues. From germline, CDR1 is SGHTA and CDR2 FQGNSA. CDR3 loop: CASSLRQQQPQHF. The CDR3 bases are TGTGCCAGCAGCTTACGCCAACAGCAGCCCCAGCATTTT.

The chain combines TRBV7-2 with TRBJ1-5; unclear D gene. There are 13 residues in the CDR3. Trimming stripped 8 bases from V and 0 bases from J, with 8 bases between. Germline V gene sequence: CDR1 SGHTA, CDR2 FQGNSA. This CDR3 is CASGEYSNQPQHF. CDR3 nucleotides: TGTGCCAGCGGAGAGTATAGCAATCAGCCCCAGCATTTT.

In its sample, this clone was seen once. This chain connects TRBV7-8 to TRBJ2-2; TRBD1 might be the D (5 bases). From germline, CDR1 is SGHVS and CDR2 FQNEAQ. The CDR3 consists of 15 residues. V lost 0 bases, J lost 6 bases, and 11 bases lay in between. CDR3 in amino acids: CASSLADTLAGELFF. In DNA form, the CDR3 reads TGTGCCAGCAGCTTAGCGGACACTCTCGCCGGGGAGCTGTTTTTT.

This rearrangement joins TRBV5-4 to TRBJ1-3; the D gene is possibly TRBD1 (5 bases). This CDR3 is 14 amino acids long. Trimming stripped 0 bases from V and 3 bases from J, with 7 bases between. Germline V gene lookup returns CDR1 SGHNT and CDR2 YYREEE (reference sequence). CDR3 amino acids: CASSLAGGGNTIYF. The CDR3 nucleotides read TGTGCCAGCAGCTTGGCCGGGGGTGGAAACACCATATATTTT.

V is TRBV27 and J is TRBJ2-1, with D tentatively TRBD2 (5 bases). Trimming took 6 bases from V and 0 from J, leaving 9 bases between them. CDR3 length equals 14 residues. The germline gives CDR1 MNHEY, CDR2 SMNVEV (reference sequence). The CDR3 here is CASREDVSYNEQFF. DNA for the CDR3: TGTGCCAGCAGGGAGGACGTCTCCTACAATGAGCAGTTCTTC.

This chain connects TRBV5-4 to TRBJ1-2; D unresolved. The CDR3 spans 13 residues. Germline V gene data show CDR1 as SGHNT and CDR2 as YYREEE (reference sequence). Trimming removed 5 bases from V and 5 bases from J, with 13 bases in between. For the CDR3, the DNA is TGTGCCAGCAGTTCTAGCAGTATTTATGGCTACACCTTC. It translates to CASSSSSIYGYTF.